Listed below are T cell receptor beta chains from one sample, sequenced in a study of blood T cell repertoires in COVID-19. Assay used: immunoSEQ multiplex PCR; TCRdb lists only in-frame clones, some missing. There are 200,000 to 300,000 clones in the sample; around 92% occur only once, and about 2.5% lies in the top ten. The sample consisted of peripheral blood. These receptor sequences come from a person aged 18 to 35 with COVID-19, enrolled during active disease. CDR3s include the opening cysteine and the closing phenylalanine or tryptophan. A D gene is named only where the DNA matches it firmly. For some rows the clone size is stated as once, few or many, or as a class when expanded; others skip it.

CDR3 DNA: TGTGCCAGCCGGACAGGTATTGGAAACACCATATATTTT
CDR3 protein: CASRTGIGNTIYF
V gene: TRBV6-5
D gene: TRBD1
clone size: once
J gene: TRBJ1-3

CDR3 DNA: TGTGCCAGCAAAGGGACAGACTATGGCTACACCTTC
CDR3 protein: CASKGTDYGYTF
V gene: TRBV6-5
D gene: TRBD1
clone size: -
J gene: TRBJ1-2

CDR3 DNA: TGTGCCAGCAGCCCGGGACAGGCTTGGATGAACACTGAAGCTTTCTTT
CDR3 protein: CASSPGQAWMNTEAFF
V gene: TRBV7-2
D gene: TRBD1
clone size: -
J gene: TRBJ1-1

CDR3 DNA: TGTGCCAGCAGTTACTCGACAGGGGCTACGAATTCACCCCTCCACTTT
CDR3 protein: CASSYSTGATNSPLHF
V gene: TRBV6-5
D gene: TRBD1
clone size: -
J gene: TRBJ1-6

CDR3 DNA: TGCGCCAGCAGCCAGCTGACAGGGACCTACGAGCAGTACTTC
CDR3 protein: CASSQLTGTYEQYF
V gene: TRBV4-1
D gene: TRBD1
clone size: -
J gene: TRBJ2-7

CDR3 DNA: TGTGCCAGCAGTTCCTATGCAGGGGCCGTCACCGGGGAGCTGTTTTTT
CDR3 protein: CASSSYAGAVTGELFF
V gene: TRBV7-9
D gene: -
clone size: -
J gene: TRBJ2-2

CDR3 DNA: TGTGCCAGCAGCTTCACAGGGGGAGATGGCTACACCTTC
CDR3 protein: CASSFTGGDGYTF
V gene: TRBV7-2
D gene: TRBD1
clone size: -
J gene: TRBJ1-2

CDR3 DNA: TGTGCCAGCAGCGACCCTAGCGGGAGCGCAGATACGCAGTATTTT
CDR3 protein: CASSDPSGSADTQYF
V gene: TRBV9
D gene: TRBD2
clone size: -
J gene: TRBJ2-3

CDR3 DNA: TGTGCCAGCAGCCCACCAAGGCGGGAGACCTACGAGCAGTACTTC
CDR3 protein: CASSPPRRETYEQYF
V gene: TRBV11-2
D gene: TRBD2
clone size: once
J gene: TRBJ2-7

CDR3 DNA: TGTGCCAGCAGCTCCAGATTTTTTCCCCCAGATACGCAGTATTTT
CDR3 protein: CASSSRFFPPDTQYF
V gene: TRBV7-2
D gene: -
clone size: -
J gene: TRBJ2-3

CDR3 DNA: TGTGCCAGCAGGGAAATAGGGGGCCGTAACACTGAAGCTTTCTTT
CDR3 protein: CASREIGGRNTEAFF
V gene: TRBV28
D gene: TRBD1
clone size: -
J gene: TRBJ1-1

CDR3 DNA: TGTGCCAGCAGCTCAAGACTAGCCGGGGAGCTGTTTTTT
CDR3 protein: CASSSRLAGELFF
V gene: TRBV7-6
D gene: -
clone size: -
J gene: TRBJ2-2

CDR3 DNA: TGTGCCAGCAGCAAAGCCTTACCGCGACCCGGGACAGGGGGCGAAAAACTGTTTTTT
CDR3 protein: CASSKALPRPGTGGEKLFF
V gene: TRBV21-1
D gene: -
clone size: -
J gene: TRBJ1-4

CDR3 DNA: TGCGCCAGCAGGCCTCCGGGACAGAGCTATGGCTACACCTTC
CDR3 protein: CASRPPGQSYGYTF
V gene: TRBV5-1
D gene: TRBD1
clone size: -
J gene: TRBJ1-2

CDR3 DNA: TGTGCCAGCAGTTACTCGAGGGTCTACAATGAGCAGTTCTTC
CDR3 protein: CASSYSRVYNEQFF
V gene: TRBV6-6
D gene: -
clone size: few
J gene: TRBJ2-1

CDR3 DNA: TGCAGCGTATATTCTGGGGCCAACGTCCTGACTTTC
CDR3 protein: CSVYSGANVLTF
V gene: TRBV29-1
D gene: -
clone size: -
J gene: TRBJ2-6

CDR3 DNA: TGCGCCAGCAGCCCTGGACAGGGGGCATGGTACAATGAGCAGTTCTTC
CDR3 protein: CASSPGQGAWYNEQFF
V gene: TRBV5-1
D gene: TRBD1
clone size: -
J gene: TRBJ2-1

CDR3 DNA: TGTGCCAGTAGTACCGGACTAGCGGAGGAGCAGTTCTTC
CDR3 protein: CASSTGLAEEQFF
V gene: TRBV19
D gene: TRBD2
clone size: -
J gene: TRBJ2-1

CDR3 DNA: TGTGCCAGCAGCGTAGGGGCCCAGGGCCGGGAGCAGTACTTC
CDR3 protein: CASSVGAQGREQYF
V gene: TRBV9
D gene: -
clone size: -
J gene: TRBJ2-7

CDR3 DNA: TGTGCCAGCAGTTTACAGGACATGAGGAACTATGGCTACACCTTC
CDR3 protein: CASSLQDMRNYGYTF
V gene: TRBV2
D gene: -
clone size: -
J gene: TRBJ1-2

CDR3 DNA: TGTGCCAGCAGGTCTCAGTCTTTCTACGAGCAGTACTTC
CDR3 protein: CASRSQSFYEQYF
V gene: TRBV28
D gene: -
clone size: once
J gene: TRBJ2-7

CDR3 DNA: TGTGCCAGCAGCGTAGCGGCGGGAGAATATGAGACCCAGTACTTC
CDR3 protein: CASSVAAGEYETQYF
V gene: TRBV9
D gene: TRBD2
clone size: -
J gene: TRBJ2-5

CDR3 DNA: TGTGCCCAGGGGTGGCTGAACACTGAAGCTTTCTTT
CDR3 protein: CAQGWLNTEAFF
V gene: TRBV6-7
D gene: -
clone size: -
J gene: TRBJ1-1

CDR3 DNA: TGTGCCAGCAGCTTATCAGGACTCGAGACCCAGTACTTC
CDR3 protein: CASSLSGLETQYF
V gene: TRBV7-2
D gene: -
clone size: -
J gene: TRBJ2-5

CDR3 DNA: TGTGCCAGCAGTTGGACAGGGTATGGCTACACCTTC
CDR3 protein: CASSWTGYGYTF
V gene: TRBV28
D gene: TRBD1
clone size: -
J gene: TRBJ1-2

CDR3 DNA: TGCGCCAGCAGCTTCCTCGGACAGGGAAACTACGAGCAGTACTTC
CDR3 protein: CASSFLGQGNYEQYF
V gene: TRBV5-1
D gene: TRBD1
clone size: once
J gene: TRBJ2-7

CDR3 DNA: TGTGCCAGCAGCTTGGGAAGCGGAAGCACAGATACGCAGTATTTT
CDR3 protein: CASSLGSGSTDTQYF
V gene: TRBV7-9
D gene: -
clone size: -
J gene: TRBJ2-3

CDR3 DNA: TGTGCCAGCAGCGCCAGGGGAAACACTGAAGCTTTCTTT
CDR3 protein: CASSARGNTEAFF
V gene: TRBV5-4
D gene: -
clone size: few
J gene: TRBJ1-1

CDR3 DNA: TGCAGCGTTGAAAATAGGGACAGGGGCCGGGAGACCCAGTACTTC
CDR3 protein: CSVENRDRGRETQYF
V gene: TRBV29-1
D gene: TRBD1
clone size: -
J gene: TRBJ2-5

CDR3 DNA: TGTGCCAGCAGCTCGCCACTAGCGGGAGTAAACGAGCAGTACTTC
CDR3 protein: CASSSPLAGVNEQYF
V gene: TRBV7-9
D gene: TRBD2
clone size: -
J gene: TRBJ2-7

CDR3 DNA: TGCAGCGTTGAGCAGGGGGCGAATTCTGGAAACACCATATATTTT
CDR3 protein: CSVEQGANSGNTIYF
V gene: TRBV29-1
D gene: TRBD1
clone size: -
J gene: TRBJ1-3

CDR3 DNA: TGTGCCAGCAGCGATGTGGGCGGCCCGAGGACTTACGAGCAGTACTTC
CDR3 protein: CASSDVGGPRTYEQYF
V gene: TRBV7-2
D gene: -
clone size: once
J gene: TRBJ2-7

CDR3 DNA: TGCAGCGTTACCGGGACAGTGAACACTGAAGCTTTCTTT
CDR3 protein: CSVTGTVNTEAFF
V gene: TRBV29-1
D gene: TRBD1
clone size: -
J gene: TRBJ1-1

CDR3 DNA: TGTGCCAGCAGCTTAGATAGCGGGAGGAATAATGAGCAGTTCTTC
CDR3 protein: CASSLDSGRNNEQFF
V gene: TRBV11-2
D gene: TRBD2
clone size: -
J gene: TRBJ2-1

CDR3 DNA: TGTGCCAGCAGTTTGAGTCATAACTATGGCTACACCTTC
CDR3 protein: CASSLSHNYGYTF
V gene: TRBV12-3/TRBV12-4
D gene: -
clone size: -
J gene: TRBJ1-2

CDR3 DNA: TGTGCCAGCAGTTCTCAGGGAGGGGGTGAAAAACTGTTTTTT
CDR3 protein: CASSSQGGGEKLFF
V gene: TRBV5-4
D gene: -
clone size: -
J gene: TRBJ1-4

CDR3 DNA: TGTGCCAGCGGACTAGCTTCCTACGAGCAGTACTTC
CDR3 protein: CASGLASYEQYF
V gene: TRBV2
D gene: TRBD2
clone size: few
J gene: TRBJ2-7

CDR3 DNA: TGTGCCAGCAGCTTAGACCTCCAGGGTTCCTATGGCTACACCTTC
CDR3 protein: CASSLDLQGSYGYTF
V gene: TRBV7-2
D gene: -
clone size: -
J gene: TRBJ1-2

CDR3 DNA: TGTGCCAGCAGCGCGAGACTAGCGGGAGTCACCGGGGAGCTGTTTTTT
CDR3 protein: CASSARLAGVTGELFF
V gene: TRBV2
D gene: TRBD2
clone size: -
J gene: TRBJ2-2

CDR3 DNA: TGTGCCTCGAGAGGACAGTCTGGGGACACTGAAGCTTTCTTT
CDR3 protein: CASRGQSGDTEAFF
V gene: TRBV24-1
D gene: -
clone size: once
J gene: TRBJ1-1

CDR3 DNA: TGCGCCAGCAGCTTGGAGGGGGGGCGAGAGACCCAGTACTTC
CDR3 protein: CASSLEGGRETQYF
V gene: TRBV5-1
D gene: -
clone size: -
J gene: TRBJ2-5